This T cell receptor beta chain stems from a study of T-cell reconstitution after alpha-beta-depleted transplantation in children. Preparation of the TCRbeta library involved a method that used unique molecular identifiers. TCRdb passed the PCR reads through MiXCR, listing each CDR3 protein once. The table records fewer than 350,000 distinct CDR3 sequences, over 9.5% of them present only once. CDR1 KGHSH and CDR2 LQKENI come from the germline V gene. This CDR3 is built from 14 residues. Trimming at V came to 8 bases and at J to 0 bases, leaving 5 bases not matched to a gene. This material consisted of PBMCs, taken before TCRalphabeta/CD19-depleted stem cell transplant. The TCR was taken from a boy in the first two years of life with acute myeloid leukemia, due to receive a stem cell transplant. The J gene is TRBJ1-2, the V gene TRBV18, with TRBD1 matching over 8 bases. In DNA form, the CDR3 reads TGTGCCAGCCGGACAGGGCTCGCTAACTATGGCTACACCTTC. Encoded protein: CASRTGLANYGYTF.